This T cell receptor (beta chain) emerged from a study of cytomegalovirus exposure and HLA in healthy donors. This clone turned up a few times. With 60 Vbeta and 13 Jbeta primers, the PCR was carried out. Generated by immunoSEQ multiplex PCR, the TCRdb table keeps only in-frame clones and is missing some. This table has around 130,000 clones, around four fifths appearing once. The trim removed 0 bases at V and 6 bases at J, leaving 7 bases unmatched. This CDR3 region has 15 residues. Germline V CDR1 and CDR2: MNHNY, SVGAGI (reference sequence). The receptor was derived from a male donor in good health and CMV-seropositive. The J gene is TRBJ2-7, the V gene TRBV6-6, with 8 nucleotides matching TRBD1. The sequencing sample was made of PBMCs. The CDR3 here is CASSYSGTGLIEQYF. The CDR3 nucleotides read TGTGCCAGCAGTTACTCGGGGACAGGTCTTATCGAGCAGTACTTC.